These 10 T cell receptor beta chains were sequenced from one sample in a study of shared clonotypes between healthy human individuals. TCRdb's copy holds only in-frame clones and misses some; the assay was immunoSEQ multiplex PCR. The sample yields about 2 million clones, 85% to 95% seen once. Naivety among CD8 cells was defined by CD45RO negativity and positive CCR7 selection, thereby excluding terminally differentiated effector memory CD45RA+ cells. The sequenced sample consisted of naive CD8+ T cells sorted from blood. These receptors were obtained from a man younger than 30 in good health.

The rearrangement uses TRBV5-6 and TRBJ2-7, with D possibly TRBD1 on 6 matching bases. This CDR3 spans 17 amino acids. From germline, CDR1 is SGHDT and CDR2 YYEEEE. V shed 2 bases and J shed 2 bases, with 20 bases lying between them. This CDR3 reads CASSLEGSGAETYEQYF. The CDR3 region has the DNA TGTGCCAGCAGCTTAGAGGGCTCAGGGGCAGAGACCTACGAGCAGTACTTC.

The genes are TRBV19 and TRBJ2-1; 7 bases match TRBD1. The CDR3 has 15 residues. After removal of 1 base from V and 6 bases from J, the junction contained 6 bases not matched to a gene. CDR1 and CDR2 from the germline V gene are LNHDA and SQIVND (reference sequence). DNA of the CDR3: TGTGCCAGTAGTATAGCACAGGGGACGCTCAATGAGCAGTTCTTC. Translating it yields CASSIAQGTLNEQFF.

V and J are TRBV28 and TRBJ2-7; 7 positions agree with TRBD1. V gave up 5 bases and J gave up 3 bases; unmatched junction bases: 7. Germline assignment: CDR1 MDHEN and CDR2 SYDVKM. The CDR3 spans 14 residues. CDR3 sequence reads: CASSRSDRDYEQYF. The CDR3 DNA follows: TGTGCCAGCAGTCGATCAGACAGGGACTACGAGCAGTACTTC.

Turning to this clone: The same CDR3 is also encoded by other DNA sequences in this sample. CDR3 DNA: TGTGCCAGCAGCGTAGACGGGGCAGGGGCCAACGTCCTGACTTTC. Its protein is CASSVDGAGANVLTF. This sequence joins TRBV9 and TRBJ2-6, with D perhaps matching TRBD1 or TRBD2 (5 bases each). The germline V gene has CDR1 SGDLS and CDR2 YYNGEE. The V end lost 0 bases, the J end lost 4 bases, and 8 bases lay between the germline ends. The CDR3 has 15 residues. The entire variable domain, with the rest obtained from reference TRBV9 and TRBJ2-6, is as follows: DSGVTQTPKHLITATGQRVTLRCSPRSGDLSVYWYQQSLDQGLQFLIQYYNGEERAKGNILERFSAQQFPDLHSELNLSSLELGDSALYFCASSVDGAGANVLTFGAGSRLTVL.

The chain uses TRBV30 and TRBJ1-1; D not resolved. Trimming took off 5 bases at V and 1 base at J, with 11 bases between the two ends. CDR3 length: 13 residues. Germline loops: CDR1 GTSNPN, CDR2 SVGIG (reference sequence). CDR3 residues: CAWVDFPNTEAFF. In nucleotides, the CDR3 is TGTGCCTGGGTCGACTTTCCGAACACTGAAGCTTTCTTT.

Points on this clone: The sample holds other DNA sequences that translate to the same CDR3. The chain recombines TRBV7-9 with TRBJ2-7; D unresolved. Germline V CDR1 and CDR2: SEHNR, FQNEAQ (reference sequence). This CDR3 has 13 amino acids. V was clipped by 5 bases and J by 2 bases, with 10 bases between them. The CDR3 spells CASSPGPTYEQYF. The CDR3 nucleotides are TGTGCCAGCAGCCCCGGACCAACCTACGAGCAGTACTTC.

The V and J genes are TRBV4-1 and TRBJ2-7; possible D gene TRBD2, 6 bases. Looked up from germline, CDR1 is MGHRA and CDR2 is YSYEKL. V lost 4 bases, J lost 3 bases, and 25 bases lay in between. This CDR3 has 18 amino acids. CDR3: CASSPESILVSGSYEQYF. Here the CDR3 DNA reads TGCGCCAGCAGCCCAGAGTCGATTTTGGTTAGCGGCAGCTACGAGCAGTACTTC.

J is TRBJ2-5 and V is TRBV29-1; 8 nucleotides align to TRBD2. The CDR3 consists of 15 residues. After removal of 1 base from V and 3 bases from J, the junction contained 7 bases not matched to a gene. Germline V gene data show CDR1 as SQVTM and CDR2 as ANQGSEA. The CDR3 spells CSVEAGGLIEETQYF. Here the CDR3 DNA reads TGCAGCGTTGAAGCGGGGGGGCTGATTGAAGAGACCCAGTACTTC. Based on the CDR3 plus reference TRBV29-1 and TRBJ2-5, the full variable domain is SAVISQKPSRDICQRGTSLTIQCQVDSQVTMMFWYRQQPGQSLTLIATANQGSEATYESGFVIDKFPISRPNLTFSTLTVSNMSPEDSSIYLCSVEAGGLIEETQYFGPGTRLLVL.

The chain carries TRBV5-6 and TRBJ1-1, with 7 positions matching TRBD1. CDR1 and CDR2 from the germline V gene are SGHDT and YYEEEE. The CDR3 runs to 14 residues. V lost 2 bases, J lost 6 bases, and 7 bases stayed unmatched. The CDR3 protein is CASSFVTGVAEAFF. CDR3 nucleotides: TGTGCCAGCAGCTTTGTCACAGGGGTGGCTGAAGCTTTCTTT.

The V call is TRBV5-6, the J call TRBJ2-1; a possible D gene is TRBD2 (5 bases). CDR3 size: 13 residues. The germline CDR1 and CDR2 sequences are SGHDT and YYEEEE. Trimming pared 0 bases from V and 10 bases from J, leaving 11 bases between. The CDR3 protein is CASSLEGGGEQFF. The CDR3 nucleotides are TGTGCCAGCAGCTTGGAGGGCGGCGGGGAGCAGTTCTTC.